What follows are 15 T cell receptor beta chains derived from one specimen sequenced in a study of blood T cells in healthy people across ages. It was with a sample-barcoded 5' primer and a J-beta primer mix that a second PCR of roughly 7 to 12 cycles was run. Via MiXCR, TCRdb re-called the 5' RACE reads, giving one row per CDR3 protein. The table lists fewer than 800,000 distinct CDR3 sequences, just under 25% of them singletons, with more than 7.5% in the top ten. The sample was also reused in another study, on T cells of mothers and their children.

Sample: blood. These receptors all stem from a boy younger than 18 in good health.

The chain has TRBV20-1 and TRBJ2-7; TRBD2 matches at 10 bases. With V trimmed by 3 bases and J by 1 base, 3 bases remained unmatched. CDR1 is DFQATT and CDR2 is SNEGSKA in the germline V gene (reference sequence). The CDR3 has 14 residues. The CDR3 sequence is CSASGTSVSYEQYF. CDR3 coding DNA: TGCAGTGCTAGTGGGACTAGCGTTTCCTACGAGCAGTACTTC.

This clonotype was counted a few times. The chain carries TRBV14 and TRBJ2-5, with TRBD1 identical over 9 bases. The CDR3 is 14 amino acids. Trimming took 6 bases from V and 5 from J; bases not matched to a gene: 7. Germline V gives CDR1 SGHDN, CDR2 FVKESK. DNA of the CDR3: TGTGCCAGCAGATCACAGGGGGCTGGGGAGACCCAGTACTTC. This encodes CASRSQGAGETQYF.

The V gene is TRBV28, the J gene TRBJ2-5, with 11 nucleotides matching TRBD2. Germline V gene data show CDR1 as MDHEN and CDR2 as SYDVKM. Losses at the gene ends were 6 bases for V and 4 bases for J; bases not matched to a gene: 7. CDR3 length equals 15 residues. CDR3 coding DNA: TGTGCCAGCAGAACCACTAGCGGGAGTGCAGAGACCCAGTACTTC. Encoded protein: CASRTTSGSAETQYF.

This clonotype was observed a handful of times. V and J are TRBV7-9 and TRBJ2-5; TRBD2 matches at 11 bases. The V and J ends lost 8 bases and 5 bases, in that order; junction bases with no gene match: 4. The CDR3 loop spans 13 amino acids. In germline, CDR1 is SEHNR, CDR2 FQNEAQ (reference sequence). The CDR3 loop is CASLAGGPETQYF. CDR3 nucleotide sequence: TGTGCCAGCTTAGCGGGAGGGCCGGAGACCCAGTACTTC. The complete variable domain, with remaining parts taken from reference TRBV7-9 and TRBJ2-5, reads DTGVSQNPRHKITKRGQNVTFRCDPISEHNRLYWYRQTLGQGPEFLTYFQNEAQLEKSRLLSDRFSAERPKGSFSTLEIQRTEQGDSAMYLCASLAGGPETQYFGPGTRLLVL.

The gene calls are TRBV29-1 and TRBJ2-5; TRBD2 aligns across 7 bases. This CDR3 comprises 13 residues. Germline CDR1 SQVTM, CDR2 ANQGSEA. With V trimmed by 4 bases and J by 3 bases, 5 bases remained unmatched. In DNA form, the CDR3 reads TGCAGCGTTGCGGCTAGCGGTGAAGAGACCCAGTACTTC. Translating it yields CSVAASGEETQYF.

This clonotype was observed once. The chain combines TRBV5-1 with TRBJ2-3; a possible D gene is TRBD2 (5 bases). V lost 4 bases, J lost 4 bases, and 16 bases lay in between. The CDR3 contains 15 residues. In germline, CDR1 is SGHRS, CDR2 YFSETQ. This CDR3 is CASSPLTGMADTQYF. The CDR3 DNA is TGCGCCAGCAGCCCGTTAACGGGAATGGCAGATACGCAGTATTTT.

Only a few counts were recorded for this clonotype. The genes are TRBV27 and TRBJ2-5; a possible D gene is TRBD2 (6 bases). The J call is doubtful: the DNA matches TRBJ2-7 better. Germline assignment: CDR1 MNHEY and CDR2 SMNVEV (reference sequence). The CDR3 runs to 12 residues. The CDR3 DNA is TGTGCCAGCAGTGGGACTTTGGGCGAGCAGTACTTC. Protein: CASSGTLGEQYF.

The chain has TRBV5-1 and TRBJ2-1, with 10 positions matching TRBD1. The CDR3 is made up of 15 amino acids. The trim removed 4 bases at V and 6 bases at J, leaving 7 bases unmatched. CDR1 is SGHRS, CDR2 YFSETQ, per germline. For the CDR3, the DNA is TGCGCCAGCAGCCCCACCGGGACAGGGGCCAATGAGCAGTTCTTC. The encoded protein is CASSPTGTGANEQFF.

This clonotype occurred a few times. V usage is TRBV20-1 and J usage is TRBJ2-4, with D possibly being TRBD2 (5 bases). In germline, CDR1 is DFQATT, CDR2 SNEGSKA (reference sequence). The ends were cut back, 3 bases at V and 7 bases at J, with 16 bases in the middle. The CDR3 covers 14 residues. The chain's CDR3 is CSARGSIGGNIQYF. The DNA for the CDR3 is TGCAGTGCTAGGGGGAGCATCGGCGGGAACATTCAGTACTTC.

The chain joins TRBV20-1 to TRBJ2-3, with D unresolved. CDR1 and CDR2 (germline): DFQATT, SNEGSKA (reference sequence). CDR3 size: 13 residues. V was shortened by 6 bases and J by 0 bases, with 10 bases between the two germline ends. The CDR3 DNA is TGCAGTGCCTTGGCCTCCAGCACAGATACGCAGTATTTT. Its protein product is CSALASSTDTQYF.

The V gene is TRBV4-3, the J gene TRBJ1-2; TRBD1 aligns across 9 bases. Germline CDR1 and CDR2: LGHNA and YSLEER. V gave up 0 bases and J gave up 6 bases; unmatched junction bases: 8. The length of the CDR3 is 16 residues. CDR3 sequence (DNA): TGCGCCAGCAGCCAAGATCGTGTCAGGACAGGGGATGGCTACACCTTC. Protein sequence: CASSQDRVRTGDGYTF.

Comments on this clonotype: One junction end does not reproduce the germline sequence, and a read error may be involved. The V gene is TRBV7-9, the J gene TRBJ1-3; TRBD1 matches 7 bases. The CDR3 runs 17 residues. Looked up from germline, CDR1 is SEHNR and CDR2 is FQNEAQ (reference sequence). The CDR3 DNA reads as TGCGCCAGCAGCGCTCCGGGACAGCTCGCCTCTGGAAACACCATATATTTT. The encoded protein is CASSAPGQLASGNTIYF.

This clonotype was counted between two and nine times. The CDR3, as DNA: TGCGCCAGCAGCCGTGTCGAGGGTACCTACGAGCAGTACTTC. Protein: CASSRVEGTYEQYF. The gene calls are TRBV5-1 and TRBJ2-7, with D perhaps matching TRBD2 (5 bases). Trimming removed 4 bases from V and 2 bases from J, with 13 bases in between. This CDR3 has 14 amino acids. The V gene's germline CDR1 is SGHRS and CDR2 YFSETQ.

The V call is TRBV27, the J call TRBJ2-1; tentatively, D is TRBD1 (5 bases). Germline loops: CDR1 MNHEY, CDR2 SMNVEV (reference sequence). The V end lost 7 bases, the J end lost 7 bases, and 14 bases lay between the germline ends. The CDR3 is made up of 13 amino acids. The CDR3 here is CASTHNGANEQFF. CDR3 in DNA: TGTGCCAGCACACACAATGGGGCGAATGAGCAGTTCTTC.

The chain recombines TRBV20-1 with TRBJ2-1; possibly TRBD1 or TRBD2 for D (5 bases each). The tail of the sequence fits TRBJ2-5 better, so the J call may be wrong. Germline CDR1 reads DFQATT; CDR2 reads SNEGSKA (reference sequence). The CDR3 is made up of 15 amino acids. The DNA for the CDR3 is TGCAGTGCTAGAGCCTGGGACGGCCCCAAAGAGACCCAGTACTTC. Translating gives CSARAWDGPKETQYF.